This T cell receptor beta chain is from a study of cytomegalovirus exposure and HLA in healthy donors. General study findings and limits: With DRB1 most and HLA-C fewest, TCR association rates differed between HLA loci in a later analysis. The study labeled 164 TCR beta chains cytomegalovirus-associated.

PCR involved 60 Vbeta and 13 Jbeta primers. Here immunoSEQ multiplex PCR was the method, and the copy in TCRdb shows in-frame clones only, minus some. The table has some 86,000 clones, less than 80% seen once. The V gene's germline CDR1 is SGHRS and CDR2 YFSETQ. The ends lost 0 bases at V and 5 bases at J; junction bases unmatched: 9. The CDR3 runs to 17 residues. On this clone itself: Antigen specificity is unknown.

Sequenced sample: PBMCs. This receptor was identified in a man under 40 in good health and CMV-seronegative. The chain links TRBV5-1 to TRBJ2-5, with 11 bases aligning to TRBD2. CDR3 amino acids: CASSLALTSGGAETQYF. In DNA form, the CDR3 reads TGCGCCAGCAGCTTGGCGTTAACTAGCGGGGGCGCCGAGACCCAGTACTTC. Together with reference TRBV5-1 and TRBJ2-5, the CDR3 gives the full variable domain: KAGVTQTPRYLIKTRGQQVTLSCSPISGHRSVSWYQQTPGQGLQFLFEYFSETQRNKGNFPGRFSGRQFSNSRSEMNVSTLELGDSALYLCASSLALTSGGAETQYFGPGTRLLVL.